This TCR beta chain is from a study of cytomegalovirus exposure and HLA in healthy donors. Study-wide results and caveats: TCR beta sequences numbering roughly 16,000 were associated with HLA alleles at 0.05 false discovery rate in a later analysis. Reported results showed that the classifier diagnosed cytomegalovirus status with high specificity and sensitivity.

In the PCR, 60 Vbeta and 13 Jbeta primers were used. Clones were sequenced by immunoSEQ multiplex PCR, and TCRdb holds only the in-frame ones, with some missing. The sample consists of 120,000 to 150,000 clones, over 80% of them appearing once. As regards this clone: Its antigen is unknown.

V was trimmed by 5 bases and J by 0 bases, leaving 14 bases between them. The CDR3 consists of 15 residues. Germline-derived CDR1 and CDR2 are LNHDA and SQIVND (reference sequence). V usage is TRBV19 and J usage is TRBJ2-7; D perhaps matches TRBD2 (5 bases). Input material: PBMCs. This clonotype was sampled from a woman aged 25-40 years in good health and CMV-seronegative. The CDR3 here is CASSAITGSSYEQYF. The CDR3 bases are TGTGCCAGTAGTGCAATTACGGGAAGCTCCTACGAGCAGTACTTC.